This T cell receptor (beta chain) stems from a study of human T cells and chemical hapten exposure. Total RNA came from unfractionated whole blood. Germline V lookup: CDR1 SGHTA, CDR2 FQGNSA. V shed 10 bases and J shed 0 bases, with 16 bases lying between them. The CDR3 sequence is 15 residues long. The library tagged individual cDNA molecules with unique molecular identifiers. TCRdb analysed the 5' RACE reads with MiXCR anew, one entry per CDR3 protein. The sample shows about 140,000 distinct CDR3 sequences, 4.1% of them seen only once. This clonotype occurred many times. The clonotype comes from a female donor in good health. This chain connects TRBV7-2 to TRBJ2-4; weak D call: TRBD2 (7 bases). This CDR3 reads CATHPGGLAKNIQYF. The CDR3 DNA is TGTGCCACCCACCCGGGGGGCCTAGCCAAAAACATTCAGTACTTC. Full variable domain (rest looked up from reference TRBV7-2 and TRBJ2-4): GAGVSQSPSNKVTEKGKDVELRCDPISGHTALYWYRQSLGQGLEFLIYFQGNSAPDKSGLPSDRFSAERTGGSVSTLTIQRTQQEDSAVYLCATHPGGLAKNIQYFGAGTRLSVL.